Shown below are 15 T cell receptor beta chains from a single sample sequenced in a study of T cells after yellow fever vaccination. TCRdb itself ran the 5' RACE reads through MiXCR, one entry per CDR3 protein. The sample holds about 69,000 distinct CDR3 sequences; approximately 5% are singletons and the top ten take under 2.5%. Source: CD4+ T cells sorted from PBMCs, taken less than 16 days after the first yellow fever vaccination. The origin of the receptors is a man aged 18 to 30 who received the YFV17D yellow fever vaccine.

This clonotype showed up many times. J is TRBJ2-3 and V is TRBV15, with D perhaps matching TRBD1 or TRBD2 (6 bases each). The CDR3 has 16 amino acids. Looked up from germline, CDR1 is LNHNV and CDR2 is YYDKDF (reference sequence). V was trimmed by 0 bases and J by 7 bases, leaving 17 bases between them. CDR3 nucleotides: TGTGCCACCAGCAGAGAAAGGAGGGGGGCGGCCCATACGCAGTATTTT. It yields the protein CATSRERRGAAHTQYF.

This clonotype was picked up many times. The genes are TRBV4-2 and TRBJ2-3, with 8 bases matching TRBD2. CDR1 LGHNA and CDR2 YNFKEQ come from the germline V gene. V lost 1 base and J lost 5; bases outside the gene matches: 5. The CDR3 has 15 residues. The CDR3 nucleotides read TGTGCCAGCAGCCAAGCGGGGGGGCCGGGAGATACGCAGTATTTT. Its protein product is CASSQAGGPGDTQYF.

This clonotype was observed at least ten times. This chain links TRBV12-3 or TRBV12-4 with TRBJ2-3, with 10 bases identical to TRBD2. After removal of 5 bases from V and 11 bases from J, the junction contained 13 bases not matched to a gene. This CDR3 is 15 amino acids long. CDR3 sequence: CASSPQRGGQLGQYF. CDR3 sequence (DNA): TGTGCCAGCAGTCCTCAGCGGGGGGGCCAGTTGGGGCAGTATTTT.

Ten or more counts support this clonotype. The V and J genes are TRBV10-3 and TRBJ2-1, with D unresolved. Germline V lookup: CDR1 ENHRY, CDR2 SYGVKD. This CDR3 region has 12 residues. V gave up 1 base and J gave up 7 bases, with 5 bases separating them. The CDR3 DNA reads TGTGCCATCAGTGAGTTCGGTAATGAGCAGTTCTTC. It translates to CAISEFGNEQFF.

This clonotype was counted many times. The chain uses TRBV20-1 and TRBJ2-7; 7 positions match TRBD2. Germline CDR1 reads DFQATT; CDR2 reads SNEGSKA (reference sequence). There are 14 residues in the CDR3. The junction had 3 bases not matched to a gene; V was cut back by 0 bases and J by 1 base. CDR3 protein: CSARDPSGSYEQYF. For the CDR3, the DNA is TGCAGTGCTAGAGATCCTAGCGGTTCCTACGAGCAGTACTTC.

This clonotype occurred many times. The V gene is TRBV12-3 or TRBV12-4, the J gene TRBJ1-2; TRBD1 is a possible D gene (6 bases). The germline V and J ends were trimmed by 5 bases and 4 bases, with 11 bases remaining between them. This CDR3 has 13 residues. The CDR3 DNA sequence: TGTGCCAGCAGTCAGGACAGAGTCTATGGCTACACCTTC. Protein: CASSQDRVYGYTF.

In this sample, this clonotype turned up many times. V is TRBV5-1 and J is TRBJ2-5; TRBD1 might be the D (6 bases). The CDR3 consists of 15 residues. V shed 7 bases and J shed 5 bases, with 21 bases lying between them. The germline gives CDR1 SGHRS, CDR2 YFSETQ. CDR3 in amino acids: CASQPQTGPGETQYF. The DNA of the CDR3 is TGCGCCAGCCAGCCCCAAACAGGGCCTGGGGAGACCCAGTACTTC.

This clonotype has ten or more counts. This chain links TRBV20-1 with TRBJ2-7; D is possibly TRBD2 (6 bases). Germline V gene lookup returns CDR1 DFQATT and CDR2 SNEGSKA (reference sequence). The CDR3 consists of 17 residues. Trimming removed 5 bases at V and 0 bases at J, with 23 bases between. The CDR3 nucleotides are TGCAGTGCTCCACCCACGGGGCTAGCGTTCCTCTCCTACGAGCAGTACGTC. Translated: CSAPPTGLAFLSYEQYV.

This clonotype was picked up many times. V and J are TRBV7-2 and TRBJ1-1; D might be TRBD1 (5 bases). With 5 bases removed from V and 4 bases from J, the gap between germline ends came to 11 bases. CDR1 is SGHTA and CDR2 is FQGNSA in the germline V gene. The CDR3 length is 13 residues. CDR3 residues: CASSQQVPTEAFF. The CDR3 bases are TGTGCCAGCAGCCAACAGGTCCCCACTGAAGCTTTCTTT.

This clonotype was observed many times. The chain recombines TRBV5-1 with TRBJ2-1, with D hard to call. Trimming shortened V by 2 bases and J by 7 bases, and 19 bases separated the two germline ends. The germline CDR1 and CDR2 sequences are SGHRS and YFSETQ. This CDR3 comprises 16 residues. DNA of the CDR3: TGCGCCAGCAGCTTTCTTGGCAGCCATACCGCTAATGAGCAGTTCTTC. Its protein is CASSFLGSHTANEQFF.

At least ten counts were recorded for this clonotype. The chain has TRBV12-3 or TRBV12-4 and TRBJ1-5; 7 bases align to TRBD1. This CDR3 region has 14 residues. V shed 6 bases, J shed 9 bases, and the junction held 11 bases outside the gene matches. The CDR3 region has the DNA TGTGCCAGCAGGCTACAGGGGCCCGGGACGCCCCAGCATTTT. This gives the protein CASRLQGPGTPQHF.

This clonotype appeared many times. The chain combines TRBV20-1 with TRBJ2-3; 11 nucleotides agree with TRBD2. Per the germline V gene, CDR1 is DFQATT and CDR2 is SNEGSKA (reference sequence). J was trimmed by 2 bases and V by 6 bases; bases with no gene match: 4. CDR3 length: 14 residues. This CDR3 is CSAKLAGDTDTQYF. As DNA, the CDR3 is TGCAGTGCCAAACTAGCGGGGGACACAGATACGCAGTATTTT.

This clonotype has only a few counts. The chain employs TRBV11-3 and TRBJ2-7, with D possibly being TRBD1 (6 bases). Germline CDR1 is SGHNT and CDR2 is YENEEA. Trimming removed 5 bases at V and 0 bases at J, with 8 bases between. This CDR3 contains 13 residues. CDR3: CASSPGHSYEQYF. The CDR3 region has the DNA TGTGCCAGCAGCCCGGGACACTCCTACGAGCAGTACTTC.

This clonotype has ten or more counts. The chain employs TRBV29-1 and TRBJ1-2; 7 bases match TRBD1. CDR1 is SQVTM, CDR2 ANQGSEA, per germline. CDR3 length equals 16 residues. J was trimmed by 2 bases and V by 6 bases; bases with no gene match: 15. CDR3 residues: CSVLWGWDRGNYGYTF. The CDR3 coding sequence is TGCAGCGTCCTCTGGGGGTGGGACAGAGGGAACTATGGCTACACCTTC.

This clonotype was seen ten or more times. The rearrangement links TRBV7-2 to TRBJ2-3, with 11 nucleotides matching TRBD2. The germline CDR1 and CDR2 sequences are SGHTA and FQGNSA. The CDR3 consists of 16 residues. V lost 2 bases to trimming and J lost 2 bases; unmatched junction nucleotides: 3. In nucleotides, the CDR3 is TGTGCCAGCAGCTTACAACTAGCGGGGGCCACAGATACGCAGTATTTT. Translation gives CASSLQLAGATDTQYF.